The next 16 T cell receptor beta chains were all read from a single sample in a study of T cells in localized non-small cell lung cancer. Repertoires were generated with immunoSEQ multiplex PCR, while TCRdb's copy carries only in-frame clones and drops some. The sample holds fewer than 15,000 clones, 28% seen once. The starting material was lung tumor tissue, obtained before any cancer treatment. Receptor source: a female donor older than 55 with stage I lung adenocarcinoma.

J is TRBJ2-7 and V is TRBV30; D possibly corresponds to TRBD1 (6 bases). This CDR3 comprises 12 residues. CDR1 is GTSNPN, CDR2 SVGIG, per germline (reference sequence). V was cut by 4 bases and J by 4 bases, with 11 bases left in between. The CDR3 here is CAWTHTGYEQYF. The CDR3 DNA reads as TGTGCCTGGACTCATACAGGGTACGAGCAGTACTTC.

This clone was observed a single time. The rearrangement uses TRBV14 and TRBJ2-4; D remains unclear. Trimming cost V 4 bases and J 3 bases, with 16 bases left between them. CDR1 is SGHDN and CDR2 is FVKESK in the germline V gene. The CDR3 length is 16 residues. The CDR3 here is CASSPMSVVGKNIQYF. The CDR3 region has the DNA TGTGCCAGCAGCCCCATGTCGGTAGTGGGCAAAAACATTCAGTACTTC. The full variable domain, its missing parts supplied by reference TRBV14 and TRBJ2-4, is EAGVTQFPSHSVIEKGQTVTLRCDPISGHDNLYWYRRVMGKEIKFLLHFVKESKQDESGMPNNRFLAERTGGTYSTLKVQPAELEDSGVYFCASSPMSVVGKNIQYFGAGTRLSVL.

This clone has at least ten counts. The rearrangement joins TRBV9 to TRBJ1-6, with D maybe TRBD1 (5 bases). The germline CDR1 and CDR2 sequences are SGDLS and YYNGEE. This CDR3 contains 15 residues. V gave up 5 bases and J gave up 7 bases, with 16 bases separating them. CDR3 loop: CASSQGEGENSPLHF. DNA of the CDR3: TGTGCCAGCAGTCAAGGGGAAGGGGAGAATTCACCCCTCCACTTT.

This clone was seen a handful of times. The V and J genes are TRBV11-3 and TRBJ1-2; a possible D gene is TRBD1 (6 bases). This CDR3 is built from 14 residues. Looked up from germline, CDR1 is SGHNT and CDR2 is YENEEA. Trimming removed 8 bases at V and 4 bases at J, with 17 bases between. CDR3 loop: CASGRQAEFYGYTF. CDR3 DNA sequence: TGTGCCAGCGGGCGACAGGCCGAATTCTATGGCTACACCTTC. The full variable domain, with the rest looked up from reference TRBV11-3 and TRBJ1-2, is EAGVVQSPRYKIIEKKQPVAFWCNPISGHNTLYWYLQNLGQGPELLIRYENEEAVDDSQLPKDRFSAERLKGVDSTLKIQPAELGDSAVYLCASGRQAEFYGYTFGSGTRLTVV.

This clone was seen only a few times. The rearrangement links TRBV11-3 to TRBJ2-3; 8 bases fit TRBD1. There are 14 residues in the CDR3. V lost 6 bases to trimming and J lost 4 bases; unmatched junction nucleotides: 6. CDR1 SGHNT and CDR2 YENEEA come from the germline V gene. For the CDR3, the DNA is TGTGCCAGCAGTTTCGGACAGGGTGCAGATACGCAGTATTTT. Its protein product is CASSFGQGADTQYF. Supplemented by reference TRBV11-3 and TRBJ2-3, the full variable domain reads EAGVVQSPRYKIIEKKQPVAFWCNPISGHNTLYWYLQNLGQGPELLIRYENEEAVDDSQLPKDRFSAERLKGVDSTLKIQPAELGDSAVYLCASSFGQGADTQYFGPGTRLTVL.

This CDR3 is CASSSPRGKTSTDTQYF. The CDR3 region has the DNA TGTGCCAGCAGCTCCCCGCGGGGAAAAACTAGCACAGATACGCAGTATTTT. The chain has TRBV11-3 and TRBJ2-3, with D possibly TRBD2 on 6 matching bases. The germline V gene has CDR1 SGHNT and CDR2 YENEEA. Trimming cost V 4 bases and J 0 bases, with 17 bases left between them. The CDR3 length is 17 residues.

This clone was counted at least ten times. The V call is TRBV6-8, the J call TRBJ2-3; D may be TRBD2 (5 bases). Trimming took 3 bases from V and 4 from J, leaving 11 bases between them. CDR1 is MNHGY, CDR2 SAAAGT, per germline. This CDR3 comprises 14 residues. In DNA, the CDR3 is TGTGCCAGCAGTTATTCCCCTAGCCCAGATACGCAGTATTTT. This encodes CASSYSPSPDTQYF.

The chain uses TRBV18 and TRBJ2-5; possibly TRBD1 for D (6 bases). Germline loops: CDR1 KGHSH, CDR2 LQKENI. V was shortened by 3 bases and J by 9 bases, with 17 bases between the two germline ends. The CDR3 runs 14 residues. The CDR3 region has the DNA TGTGCCAGCTCACCTCAGACAGGCCCGTCGGCCCAGTACTTC. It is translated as CASSPQTGPSAQYF.

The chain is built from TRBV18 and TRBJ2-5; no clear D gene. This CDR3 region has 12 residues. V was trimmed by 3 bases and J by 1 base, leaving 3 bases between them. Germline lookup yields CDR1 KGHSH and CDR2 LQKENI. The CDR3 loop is CASSPVQETQYF. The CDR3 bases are TGTGCCAGCTCACCGGTCCAAGAGACCCAGTACTTC. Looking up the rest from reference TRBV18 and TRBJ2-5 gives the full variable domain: NAGVMQNPRHLVRRRGQEARLRCSPMKGHSHVYWYRQLPEEGLKFMVYLQKENIIDESGMPKERFSAEFPKEGPSILRIQQVVRGDSAAYFCASSPVQETQYFGPGTRLLVL.

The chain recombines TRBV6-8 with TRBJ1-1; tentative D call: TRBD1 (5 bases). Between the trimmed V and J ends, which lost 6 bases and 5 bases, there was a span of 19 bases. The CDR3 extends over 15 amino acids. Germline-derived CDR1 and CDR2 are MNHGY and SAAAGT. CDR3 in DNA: TGTGCCAGCAGGCACCAATTTGGACGGGGGACTGAAGCTTTCTTT. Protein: CASRHQFGRGTEAFF.

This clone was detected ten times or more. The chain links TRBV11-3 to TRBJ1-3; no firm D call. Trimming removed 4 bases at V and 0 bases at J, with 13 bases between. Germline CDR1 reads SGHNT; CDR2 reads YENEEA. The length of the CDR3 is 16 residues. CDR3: CASSSINRLSGNTIYF. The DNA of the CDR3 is TGTGCCAGCAGCTCGATCAACAGACTCTCTGGAAACACCATATATTTT.

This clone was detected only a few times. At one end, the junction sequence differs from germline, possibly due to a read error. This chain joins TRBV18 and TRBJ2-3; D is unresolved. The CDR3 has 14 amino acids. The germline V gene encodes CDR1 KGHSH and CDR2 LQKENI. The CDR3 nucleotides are TGTGCCAGCTCACCGTCCGGATACACAAATACGCAGTATTTT. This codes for CASSPSGYTNTQYF. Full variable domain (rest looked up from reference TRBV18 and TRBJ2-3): NAGVMQNPRHLVRRRGQEARLRCSPMKGHSHVYWYRQLPEEGLKFMVYLQKENIIDESGMPKERFSAEFPKEGPSILRIQQVVRGDSAAYFCASSPSGYTNTQYFGPGTRLTVL.

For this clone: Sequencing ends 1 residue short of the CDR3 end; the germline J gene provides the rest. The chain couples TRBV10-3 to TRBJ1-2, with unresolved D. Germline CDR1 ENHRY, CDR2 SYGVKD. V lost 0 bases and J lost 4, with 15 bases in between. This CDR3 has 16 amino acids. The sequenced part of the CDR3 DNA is TGTGCCATCAGTGAGTCGGAGTCCTCTTCAGGCTATGGCTACACC. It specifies CAISESESSSGYGYT. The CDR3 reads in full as CAISESESSSGYGYTF.

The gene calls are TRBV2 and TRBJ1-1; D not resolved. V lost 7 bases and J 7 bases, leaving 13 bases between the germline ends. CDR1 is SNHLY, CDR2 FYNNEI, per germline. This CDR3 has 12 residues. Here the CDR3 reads CASTRREGEAFF. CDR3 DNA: TGTGCCAGCACAAGGAGGGAGGGTGAAGCTTTCTTT.

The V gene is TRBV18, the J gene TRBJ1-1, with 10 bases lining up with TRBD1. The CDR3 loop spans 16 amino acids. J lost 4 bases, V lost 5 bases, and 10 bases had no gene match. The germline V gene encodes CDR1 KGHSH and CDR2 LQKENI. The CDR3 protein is CASSFRDRGWSTEAFF. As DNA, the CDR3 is TGTGCCAGCTCATTCCGGGACAGGGGATGGAGCACTGAAGCTTTCTTT.

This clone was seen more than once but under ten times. The DNA of the CDR3 is TGTGCCAGCAGCCAAGCTCTTCAAAGATCCGGGGGGCCCATCACTGAAGCTTTCTTT. This codes for CASSQALQRSGGPITEAFF. The J gene is TRBJ1-1, the V gene TRBV11-3; TRBD1 is a possible D gene (6 bases). The V end was cut by 5 bases, the J end by 4 bases, with 29 bases between. Germline lookup yields CDR1 SGHNT and CDR2 YENEEA. The CDR3 contains 19 residues.